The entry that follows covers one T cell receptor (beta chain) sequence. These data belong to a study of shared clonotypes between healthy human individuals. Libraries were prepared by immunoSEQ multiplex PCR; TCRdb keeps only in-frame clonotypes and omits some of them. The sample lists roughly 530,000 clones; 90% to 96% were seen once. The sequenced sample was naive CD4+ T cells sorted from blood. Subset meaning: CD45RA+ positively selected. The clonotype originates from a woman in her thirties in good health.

The CDR3 region is CASSKGGGQGGGKLFF. The CDR3, as DNA: TGTGCCAGCAGCAAAGGCGGAGGGCAGGGGGGCGGAAAACTGTTTTTT. This sequence joins TRBV21-1 and TRBJ1-4; the table's D call, TRBD1, was not checked against the DNA. TRBV21-1 is marked as a pseudogene. The CDR3 runs to 16 residues.